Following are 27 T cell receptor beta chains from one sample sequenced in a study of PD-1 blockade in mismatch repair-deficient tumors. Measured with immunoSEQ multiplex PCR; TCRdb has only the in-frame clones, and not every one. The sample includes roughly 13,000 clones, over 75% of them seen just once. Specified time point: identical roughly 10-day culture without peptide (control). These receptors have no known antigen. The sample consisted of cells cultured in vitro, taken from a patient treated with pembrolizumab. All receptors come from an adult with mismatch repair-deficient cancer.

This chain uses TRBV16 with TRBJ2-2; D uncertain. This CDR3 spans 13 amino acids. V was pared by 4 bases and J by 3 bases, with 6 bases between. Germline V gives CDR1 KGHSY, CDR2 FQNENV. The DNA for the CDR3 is TGTGCCAGCAGCCGTCGGGACACCGGGGAGCTGTTTTTT. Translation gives CASSRRDTGELFF.

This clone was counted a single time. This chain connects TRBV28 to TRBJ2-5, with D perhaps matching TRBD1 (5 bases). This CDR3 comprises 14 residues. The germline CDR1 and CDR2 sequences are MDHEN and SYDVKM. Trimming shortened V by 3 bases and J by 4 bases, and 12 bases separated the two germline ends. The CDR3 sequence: CASSFPRDRETQYF. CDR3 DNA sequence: TGTGCCAGCAGTTTTCCCAGGGATCGAGAGACCCAGTACTTC.

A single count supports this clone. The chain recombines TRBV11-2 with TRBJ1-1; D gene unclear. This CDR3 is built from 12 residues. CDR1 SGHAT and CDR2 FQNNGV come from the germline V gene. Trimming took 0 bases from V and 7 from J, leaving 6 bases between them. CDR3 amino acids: CASSLEGIEAFF. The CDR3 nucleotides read TGTGCCAGCAGCTTAGAAGGGATTGAAGCTTTCTTT.

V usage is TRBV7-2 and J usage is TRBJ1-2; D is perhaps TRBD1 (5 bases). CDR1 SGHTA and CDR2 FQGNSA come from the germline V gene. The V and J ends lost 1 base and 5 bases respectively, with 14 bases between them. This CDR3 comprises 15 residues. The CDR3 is CASSLDGREGYGYTF. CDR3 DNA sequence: TGTGCCAGCAGCTTAGACGGCAGGGAGGGGTATGGCTACACCTTC.

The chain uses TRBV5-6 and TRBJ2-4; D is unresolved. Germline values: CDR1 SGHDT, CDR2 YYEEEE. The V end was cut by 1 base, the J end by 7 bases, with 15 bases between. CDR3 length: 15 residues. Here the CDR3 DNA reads TGTGCCAGCAGCTTGATACAGACCCTCGGGAACATTCAGTACTTC. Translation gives CASSLIQTLGNIQYF.

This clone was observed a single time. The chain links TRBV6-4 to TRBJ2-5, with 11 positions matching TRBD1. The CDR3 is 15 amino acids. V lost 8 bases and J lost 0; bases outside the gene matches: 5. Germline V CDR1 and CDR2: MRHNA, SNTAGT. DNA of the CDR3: TGTGCCAGCGCCCCGGGACAGGGGGACCAAGAGACCCAGTACTTC. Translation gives CASAPGQGDQETQYF.

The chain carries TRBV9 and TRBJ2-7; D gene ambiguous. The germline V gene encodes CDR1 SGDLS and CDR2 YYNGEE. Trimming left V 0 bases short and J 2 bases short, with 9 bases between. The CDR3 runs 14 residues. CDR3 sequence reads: CASSVGQDPYEQYF. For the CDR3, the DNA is TGTGCCAGCAGCGTAGGGCAGGACCCCTACGAGCAGTACTTC.

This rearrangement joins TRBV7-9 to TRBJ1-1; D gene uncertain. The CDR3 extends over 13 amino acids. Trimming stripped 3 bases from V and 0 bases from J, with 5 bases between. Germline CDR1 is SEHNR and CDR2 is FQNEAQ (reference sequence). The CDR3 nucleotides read TGTGCCAGCAGCTTTGCCATGAACACTGAAGCTTTCTTT. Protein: CASSFAMNTEAFF.

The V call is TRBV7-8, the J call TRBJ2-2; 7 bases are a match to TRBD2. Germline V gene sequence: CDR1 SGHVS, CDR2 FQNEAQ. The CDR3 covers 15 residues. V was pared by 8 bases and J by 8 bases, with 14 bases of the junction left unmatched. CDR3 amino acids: CASGWKRDKSGELFF. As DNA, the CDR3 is TGTGCCAGCGGATGGAAGCGGGATAAGTCGGGGGAGCTGTTTTTT.

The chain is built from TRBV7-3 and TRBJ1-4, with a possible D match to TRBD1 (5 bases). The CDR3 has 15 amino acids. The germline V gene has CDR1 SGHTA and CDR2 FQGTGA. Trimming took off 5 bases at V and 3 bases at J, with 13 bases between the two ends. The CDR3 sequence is CASSAQGLPNEKLFF. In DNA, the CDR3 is TGTGCCAGCAGCGCGCAGGGTCTCCCTAATGAAAAACTGTTTTTT. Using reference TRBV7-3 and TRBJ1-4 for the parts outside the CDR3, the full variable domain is GAGVSQTPSNKVTEKGKYVELRCDPISGHTALYWYRQSLGQGPEFLIYFQGTGAADDSGLPNDRFFAVRPEGSVSTLKIQRTERGDSAVYLCASSAQGLPNEKLFFGSGTQLSVL.

CDR3 region: CASSARLAGGLNEQFF. The CDR3 nucleotides are TGTGCCAGCAGCGCCCGACTAGCGGGAGGGCTGAATGAGCAGTTCTTC. This chain uses TRBV9 with TRBJ2-1; TRBD2 agrees at 14 bases. Unmatched junction bases numbered 6, after V lost 3 bases and J lost 7 bases. The germline gives CDR1 SGDLS, CDR2 YYNGEE. CDR3 length: 16 residues.

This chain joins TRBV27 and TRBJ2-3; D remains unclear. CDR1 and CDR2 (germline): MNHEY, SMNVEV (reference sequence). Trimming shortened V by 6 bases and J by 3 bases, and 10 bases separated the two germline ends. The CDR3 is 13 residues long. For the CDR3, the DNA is TGTGCCAGCAGATCCTCAGGAACAGATACGCAGTATTTT. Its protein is CASRSSGTDTQYF.

CDR3 DNA sequence: TGTGCCAGCAGCGACGGACAGGGGTCCTACGAGCAGTACTTC. Amino acid sequence: CASSDGQGSYEQYF. The V and J genes are TRBV9 and TRBJ2-7; 9 bases map to TRBD1. The V and J ends lost 3 bases and 1 base, in that order; junction bases with no gene match: 2. The germline CDR1 and CDR2 sequences are SGDLS and YYNGEE. The CDR3 covers 14 residues.

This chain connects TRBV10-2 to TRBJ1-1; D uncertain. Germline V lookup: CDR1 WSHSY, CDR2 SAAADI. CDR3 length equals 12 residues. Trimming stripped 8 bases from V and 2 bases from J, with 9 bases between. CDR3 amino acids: CASSPLNTEAFF. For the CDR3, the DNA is TGCGCCAGCTCCCCCCTTAACACTGAAGCTTTCTTT.

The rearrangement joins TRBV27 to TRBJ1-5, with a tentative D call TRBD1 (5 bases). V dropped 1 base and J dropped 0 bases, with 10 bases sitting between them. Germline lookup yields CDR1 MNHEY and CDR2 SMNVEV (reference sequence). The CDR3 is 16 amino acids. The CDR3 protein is CASSLLAGNSNQPQHF. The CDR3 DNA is TGTGCCAGCAGTTTATTGGCAGGGAATAGCAATCAGCCCCAGCATTTT.

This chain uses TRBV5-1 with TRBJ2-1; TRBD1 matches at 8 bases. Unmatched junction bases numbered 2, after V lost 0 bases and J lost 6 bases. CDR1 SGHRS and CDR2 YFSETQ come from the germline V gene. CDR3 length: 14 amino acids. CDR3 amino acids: CASSLGQGFNEQFF. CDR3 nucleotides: TGCGCCAGCAGCTTGGGACAGGGGTTCAATGAGCAGTTCTTC.

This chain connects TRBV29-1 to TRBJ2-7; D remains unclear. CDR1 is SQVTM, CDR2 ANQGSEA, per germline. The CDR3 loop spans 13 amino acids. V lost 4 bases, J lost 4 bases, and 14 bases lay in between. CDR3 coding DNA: TGCAGCGTTGGGGCTCCCCCCCTTTACGAGCAGTACTTC. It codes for CSVGAPPLYEQYF.

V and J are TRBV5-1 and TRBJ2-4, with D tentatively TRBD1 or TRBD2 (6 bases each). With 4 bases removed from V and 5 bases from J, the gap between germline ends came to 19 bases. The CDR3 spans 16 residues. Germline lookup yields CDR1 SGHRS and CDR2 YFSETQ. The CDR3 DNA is TGCGCCAGCAGCCCTGGAGGGTCGACAGGACAAAACATTCAGTACTTC. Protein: CASSPGGSTGQNIQYF.

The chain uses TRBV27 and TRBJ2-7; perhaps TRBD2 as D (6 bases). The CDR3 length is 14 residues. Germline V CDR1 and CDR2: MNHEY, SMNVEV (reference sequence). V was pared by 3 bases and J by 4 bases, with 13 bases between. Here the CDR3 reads CASSLSGGVYEQYF. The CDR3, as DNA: TGTGCCAGCAGTTTGAGCGGAGGGGTATACGAGCAGTACTTC.

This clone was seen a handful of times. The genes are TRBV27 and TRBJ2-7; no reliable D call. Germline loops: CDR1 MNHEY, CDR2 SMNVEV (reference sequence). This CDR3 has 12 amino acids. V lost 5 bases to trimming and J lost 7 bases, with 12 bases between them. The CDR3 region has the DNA TGTGCCAGCAGTCCTCCCAGCCGGGAGCAGTACTTC. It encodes CASSPPSREQYF.

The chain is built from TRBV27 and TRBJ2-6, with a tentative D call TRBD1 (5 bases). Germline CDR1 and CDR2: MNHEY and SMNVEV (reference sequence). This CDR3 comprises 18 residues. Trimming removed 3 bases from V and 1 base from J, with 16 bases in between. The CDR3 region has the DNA TGTGCCAGCAGTTTCAATCGGCAGGGCCCATCTGGGGCCAACGTCCTGACTTTC. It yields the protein CASSFNRQGPSGANVLTF. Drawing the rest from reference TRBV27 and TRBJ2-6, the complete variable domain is EAQVTQNPRYLITVTGKKLTVTCSQNMNHEYMSWYRQDPGLGLRQIYYSMNVEVTDKGDVPEGYKVSRKEKRNFPLILESPSPNQTSLYFCASSFNRQGPSGANVLTFGAGSRLTVL.

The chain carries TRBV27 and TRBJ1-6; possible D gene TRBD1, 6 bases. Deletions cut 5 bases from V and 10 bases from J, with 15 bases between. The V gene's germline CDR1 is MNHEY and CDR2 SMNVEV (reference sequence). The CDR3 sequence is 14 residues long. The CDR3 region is CASSPRQANSPLHF. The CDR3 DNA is TGTGCCAGCAGTCCTAGACAGGCGAACTCACCCCTCCACTTT.

This chain's CDR3 is CASSEPAQETQYF. CDR3 in DNA: TGTGCCAGCAGTGAACCGGCTCAAGAGACCCAGTACTTC. This chain uses TRBV2 with TRBJ2-5; D ambiguous. The germline V gene encodes CDR1 SNHLY and CDR2 FYNNEI. The ends were cut back, 2 bases at V and 2 bases at J, with 6 bases in the middle. The CDR3 covers 13 residues.

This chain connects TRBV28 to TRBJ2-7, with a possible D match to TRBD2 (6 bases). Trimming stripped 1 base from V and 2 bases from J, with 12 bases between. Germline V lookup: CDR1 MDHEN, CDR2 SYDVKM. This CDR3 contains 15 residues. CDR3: CASSLFEGGAYEQYF. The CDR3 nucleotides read TGTGCCAGCAGTTTATTTGAGGGCGGGGCCTACGAGCAGTACTTC.

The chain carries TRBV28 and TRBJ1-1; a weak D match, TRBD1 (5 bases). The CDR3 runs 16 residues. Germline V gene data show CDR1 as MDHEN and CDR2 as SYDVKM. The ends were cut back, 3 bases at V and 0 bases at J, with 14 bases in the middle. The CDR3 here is CASSFPRGRVNTEAFF. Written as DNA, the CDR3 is TGTGCCAGCAGTTTCCCCCGGGGCAGGGTGAACACTGAAGCTTTCTTT.

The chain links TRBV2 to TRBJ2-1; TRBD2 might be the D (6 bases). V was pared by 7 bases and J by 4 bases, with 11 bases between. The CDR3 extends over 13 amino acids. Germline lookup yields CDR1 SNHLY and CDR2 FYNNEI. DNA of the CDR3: TGTGCCAGCAACCGGGACTCTTACAATGAGCAGTTCTTC. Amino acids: CASNRDSYNEQFF.

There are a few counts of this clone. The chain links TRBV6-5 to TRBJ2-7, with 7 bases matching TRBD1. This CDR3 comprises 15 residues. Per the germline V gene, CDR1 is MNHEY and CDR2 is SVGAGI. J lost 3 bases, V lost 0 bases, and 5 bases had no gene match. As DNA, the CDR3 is TGTGCCAGCAGTTACTCGCACAGGGGTTTCTACGAGCAGTACTTC. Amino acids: CASSYSHRGFYEQYF.